These 21 T cell receptor beta chains were all obtained from the same sample, sequenced in a study of T cells in Graves' hyperthyroidism and ophthalmopathy. Using RNA transcripts as the source, TCR beta CDR3 regions were amplified. HTBI primers were the set used in a first-round RT-PCR of the TCR CDR3. TCRdb called the multiplex PCR reads again in MiXCR, with one record for every CDR3 protein. The profile shows around 620,000 distinct CDR3 sequences, around 16% of them singletons. The sequenced material came from blood. The receptor set was obtained from a woman aged 25 to 45 with Graves' hyperthyroidism.

This clonotype was observed many times. The chain has TRBV28 and TRBJ2-2; tentatively, D is TRBD2 (7 bases). CDR1 and CDR2 from the germline V gene are MDHEN and SYDVKM. Trimming shortened V by 7 bases and J by 6 bases, and 12 bases separated the two germline ends. This CDR3 comprises 13 residues. CDR3 protein: CASITGGAGELFF. Written as DNA, the CDR3 is TGTGCCAGCATTACGGGGGGCGCCGGGGAGCTGTTTTTT.

This clonotype was counted ten times or more. The rearrangement uses TRBV7-2 and TRBJ2-1; 8 positions match TRBD2. J lost 1 base, V lost 2 bases, and 10 bases had no gene match. The CDR3 consists of 18 residues. Germline V gives CDR1 SGHTA, CDR2 FQGNSA. The chain's CDR3 is CASSLTAFSGRSYNEQFF. In nucleotides, the CDR3 is TGTGCCAGCAGCTTAACTGCCTTCAGCGGGAGATCCTACAATGAGCAGTTCTTC.

This clonotype was seen ten or more times. The rearrangement links TRBV2 to TRBJ1-5; the D gene is possibly TRBD1 (5 bases). V shed 1 base and J shed 6 bases, with 7 bases lying between them. Germline lookup yields CDR1 SNHLY and CDR2 FYNNEI. This CDR3 region has 13 residues. For the CDR3, the DNA is TGTGCCAGCAGTGAAGGGCAGGGTCAGCCCCAGCATTTT. Protein sequence: CASSEGQGQPQHF.

This clonotype was found a few times. The V and J genes are TRBV20-1 and TRBJ2-1; a weak D match, TRBD2 (6 bases). The CDR3 is 15 residues long. V lost 5 bases to trimming and J lost 8 bases, with 22 bases between them. Germline loops: CDR1 DFQATT, CDR2 SNEGSKA (reference sequence). Here the CDR3 reads CSARTARENGYEQFF. CDR3 in DNA: TGCAGTGCTCGAACCGCCCGGGAGAACGGGTATGAGCAGTTCTTC.

The V call is TRBV28, the J call TRBJ2-5; TRBD2 matches at 11 bases. CDR1 is MDHEN, CDR2 SYDVKM, per germline. V gave up 6 bases and J gave up 5 bases; unmatched junction bases: 14. The CDR3 has 17 amino acids. The CDR3 nucleotides read TGTGCCAGCAGCCCAATAGGACTAGCGGGTAGGGCGGAGACCCAGTACTTC. It yields the protein CASSPIGLAGRAETQYF.

V is TRBV29-1 and J is TRBJ2-1; D perhaps matches TRBD2 (6 bases). The CDR3 has 11 residues. V lost 5 bases and J lost 8, with 10 bases in between. Germline CDR1 reads SQVTM; CDR2 reads ANQGSEA. The CDR3 DNA follows: TGCAGCGTTCTTGCGGGATATGAGCAGTTCTTC. It is translated as CSVLAGYEQFF.

This clonotype has a handful of counts. The chain links TRBV3-1 to TRBJ2-5; D ambiguous. Germline assignment: CDR1 LGHDT and CDR2 YNNKEL (reference sequence). Trimming took off 4 bases at V and 5 bases at J, with 14 bases between the two ends. The CDR3 consists of 14 residues. In DNA form, the CDR3 reads TGTGCCAGCAGCCCCCCAGTCAGCCGGGAGACCCAGTACTTC. Encoded protein: CASSPPVSRETQYF.

This clonotype was found many times. This chain joins TRBV30 and TRBJ1-1; D is uncertain. Trimming shortened V by 5 bases and J by 1 base, and 5 bases separated the two germline ends. Germline CDR1 GTSNPN, CDR2 SVGIG (reference sequence). The CDR3 extends over 11 amino acids. The CDR3 sequence is CAWAGNTEAFF. For the CDR3, the DNA is TGTGCCTGGGCAGGGAACACTGAAGCTTTCTTT.

This clonotype was picked up many times. The chain joins TRBV16 to TRBJ2-2; the D gene could be TRBD1 or TRBD2 (5 bases each). This CDR3 has 13 residues. Per germline, CDR1 KGHSY and CDR2 FQNENV. The V end was cut by 5 bases, the J end by 4 bases, with 8 bases between. CDR3 sequence (DNA): TGTGCCAGCAGCGAAGGGACCACCGGGGAGCTGTTTTTT. This codes for CASSEGTTGELFF.

This clonotype was seen many times. V and J are TRBV5-1 and TRBJ2-5; the match to TRBD1 covers 7 bases. Germline assignment: CDR1 SGHRS and CDR2 YFSETQ. The CDR3 has 14 amino acids. Trimming at V came to 2 bases and at J to 5 bases, leaving 6 bases not matched to a gene. CDR3: CASSFGQAGETQYF. The CDR3 region has the DNA TGCGCCAGCAGCTTTGGACAGGCCGGGGAGACCCAGTACTTC.

This clonotype has just a few counts. This chain joins TRBV15 and TRBJ2-7; tentative D call: TRBD1 (6 bases). The CDR3 consists of 13 residues. V was trimmed by 7 bases and J by 6 bases, leaving 16 bases between them. Germline lookup yields CDR1 LNHNV and CDR2 YYDKDF (reference sequence). This CDR3 is CATTLGGKSEQYF. In DNA, the CDR3 is TGTGCCACCACGTTAGGGGGTAAGAGCGAGCAGTACTTC.

This clonotype was detected ten times or more. The chain uses TRBV6-5 and TRBJ1-6; D unclear. This CDR3 contains 15 residues. V gave up 2 bases and J gave up 7 bases, with 12 bases separating them. Per the germline V gene, CDR1 is MNHEY and CDR2 is SVGAGI. The CDR3 reads CASSYDGSPNSPLHF. The CDR3 bases are TGTGCCAGCAGTTACGACGGCAGCCCAAATTCACCCCTCCACTTT.

The CDR3 here is CASSLLGAEKTGELFF. CDR3 nucleotides: TGTGCCAGCAGCCTCCTCGGCGCTGAGAAAACCGGGGAGCTGTTTTTT. V gene TRBV6-1 combines with J gene TRBJ2-2; D is ambiguous. The CDR3 totals 16 residues. V shed 6 bases and J shed 5 bases, with 19 bases lying between them. Per germline, CDR1 MNHNS and CDR2 SASEGT.

This clonotype came up a few times. V gene TRBV2 combines with J gene TRBJ2-7, with D tentatively TRBD2 (6 bases). V was trimmed by 7 bases and J by 6 bases, leaving 10 bases between them. Germline loops: CDR1 SNHLY, CDR2 FYNNEI. There are 11 residues in the CDR3. The CDR3 loop reads CASMGGIEQYF. Written as DNA, the CDR3 is TGTGCCAGCATGGGAGGAATCGAGCAGTACTTC.

As regards this clonotype: A much larger clone lies a single base off, so this may be a read error. Since the CDR3 does not end with the conserved phenylalanine or tryptophan, this likely comes from a read error. The chain recombines TRBV28 with TRBJ2-2; D gene uncertain. The CDR3 is 14 residues long. V was shortened by 3 bases and J by 1 base, with 6 bases between the two germline ends. Germline V gives CDR1 MDHEN, CDR2 SYDVKM. The chain's CDR3 is CASSFEQNTGELFS. In DNA, the CDR3 is TGTGCCAGCAGTTTCGAACAGAACACCGGGGAGCTGTTTTCT.

This clonotype was recorded many times. J is TRBJ1-2 and V is TRBV12-3 or TRBV12-4; D gene unclear. This CDR3 is 15 amino acids long. Between the trimmed V and J ends, which lost 5 bases and 8 bases, there was a span of 21 bases. CDR3 in DNA: TGTGCCAGCAGTCCCCGGATCTCAGACCCTGGGGGCTACACCTTC. Protein: CASSPRISDPGGYTF.

This clonotype was counted ten times or more. The CDR3 loop is CASSATSGTRYEQYF. CDR3 nucleotide sequence: TGTGCCAGCAGTGCCACCTCCGGGACCCGCTACGAGCAGTACTTC. V and J are TRBV2 and TRBJ2-7; D is perhaps TRBD1 or TRBD2 (5 bases each). Germline V gives CDR1 SNHLY, CDR2 FYNNEI. The CDR3 contains 15 residues. Trimming cost V 4 bases and J 3 bases, with 16 bases left between them.

This clonotype occurred a few times. The rearrangement joins TRBV3-1 to TRBJ2-7; D unresolved. CDR3 length: 13 residues. Germline CDR1 reads LGHDT; CDR2 reads YNNKEL (reference sequence). V was clipped by 6 bases and J by 4 bases, with 13 bases between them. CDR3 sequence: CASSLPGEYEQYF. CDR3 coding DNA: TGTGCCAGCAGTCTACCCGGAGAATACGAGCAGTACTTC.

This clonotype has at least ten counts. The chain has TRBV7-9 and TRBJ2-3, with D perhaps assigned TRBD1 or TRBD2 (5 bases each). The CDR3 totals 15 residues. Germline CDR1 SEHNR, CDR2 FQNEAQ (reference sequence). V was trimmed by 5 bases and J by 4 bases, leaving 16 bases between them. The CDR3 coding sequence is TGTGCCAGCAGCCCCGCCTGGGACCTTGCAGATACGCAGTATTTT. Protein product: CASSPAWDLADTQYF.

The sample holds many counts of this clonotype. This chain connects TRBV20-1 to TRBJ2-7, with TRBD1 matching 10 bases. CDR3 length: 14 amino acids. The ends lost 4 bases at V and 3 bases at J; junction bases unmatched: 6. The germline CDR1 and CDR2 sequences are DFQATT and SNEGSKA (reference sequence). CDR3: CSATSTGGGYEQYF. CDR3 sequence (DNA): TGCAGTGCTACCTCGACAGGGGGCGGCTACGAGCAGTACTTC.

This clonotype came up many times. This chain connects TRBV7-3 to TRBJ2-1; 9 nucleotides agree with TRBD1. In germline, CDR1 is SGHTA, CDR2 FQGTGA. This CDR3 region has 15 residues. With V trimmed by 5 bases and J by 6 bases, 8 bases remained unmatched. The CDR3 sequence: CASSSWTGAGNEQFF. In DNA form, the CDR3 reads TGTGCCAGCAGCAGTTGGACAGGGGCGGGCAATGAGCAGTTCTTC.